This passage covers 10 T cell receptor beta chains from one sample sequenced in a study of vaccination and CD4 T cells after COVID-19. Treatment noted: roughly 10-day PBMC culture with coronavirus spike peptide pools or control peptides (ViraFEST assay). For these TCRs, the target antigens are not known. The Oncomine TCR Beta short-read assay sequenced DNA from cultured CD4+ T cells. TCRdb reprocessed the PCR reads via MiXCR and lists one record per CDR3 protein. This table holds approximately 20,000 distinct CDR3 sequences, more than 50% found once. The specimen was CD4+ T cells from blood, cultured in vitro, collected before SARS-CoV-2 vaccination. The receptors here all came from a human donor who had recovered from COVID-19.

This clonotype was seen a few times. This chain joins TRBV20-1 and TRBJ1-2; D unresolved. CDR3 length: 13 amino acids. Trimming left V 0 bases short and J 2 bases short, with 7 bases between. The germline V gene encodes CDR1 DFQATT and CDR2 SNEGSKA (reference sequence). The CDR3 is CSARDRGNYGYTF. CDR3 sequence (DNA): TGCAGTGCTAGAGATAGAGGGAACTATGGCTACACCTTC.

The chain has TRBV27 and TRBJ2-2; D not certain. The CDR3 extends over 12 amino acids. Trimming stripped 8 bases from V and 5 bases from J, with 9 bases between. The V gene's germline CDR1 is MNHEY and CDR2 SMNVEV (reference sequence). The CDR3 DNA is TGTGCCAGCGGAGTTCGGACCGGGGAGCTGTTTTTT. It specifies CASGVRTGELFF.

The chain carries TRBV19 and TRBJ1-2; tentative D call: TRBD1 (5 bases). This CDR3 region has 16 residues. The germline V gene encodes CDR1 LNHDA and CDR2 SQIVND (reference sequence). V dropped 1 base and J dropped 0 bases, with 12 bases sitting between them. This chain's CDR3 is CASSIAGRASNYGYTF. The CDR3 nucleotides read TGTGCCAGTAGTATAGCCGGCAGGGCCTCTAACTATGGCTACACCTTC.

The chain combines TRBV6-1 with TRBJ1-2; D is uncertain. Trimming pared 6 bases from V and 4 bases from J, leaving 15 bases between. Germline CDR1 MNHNS, CDR2 SASEGT. This CDR3 spans 14 amino acids. The CDR3 protein is CASRDMYLGYGYTF. The CDR3 bases are TGTGCCAGCAGAGACATGTATCTGGGCTATGGCTACACCTTC.

Regarding this clonotype: The junction and the germline gene differ at one end; a read error may be behind it. This chain links TRBV11-2 with TRBJ2-5, with TRBD2 identical over 8 bases. CDR3 length equals 12 residues. From germline, CDR1 is SGHAT and CDR2 FQNNGV. Written as DNA, the CDR3 is TGTGCCAGCTGGAGCGGGAGAGGGACCCAGTACTTT. This gives the protein CASWSGRGTQYF.

This sequence joins TRBV29-1 and TRBJ2-2, with D unresolved. The CDR3 covers 13 residues. V dropped 3 bases and J dropped 3 bases, with 8 bases sitting between them. The germline CDR1 and CDR2 sequences are SQVTM and ANQGSEA. The chain's CDR3 is CSVDLGYTGELFF. The CDR3 coding sequence is TGCAGCGTTGATCTAGGGTACACCGGGGAGCTGTTTTTT.

The rearrangement links TRBV6-5 to TRBJ1-1; weak D call: TRBD1 (5 bases). The CDR3 contains 15 residues. Germline V gives CDR1 MNHEY, CDR2 SVGAGI. The V end was cut by 0 bases, the J end by 0 bases, with 8 bases between. CDR3 protein: CASSYSPGMNTEAFF. As DNA, the CDR3 is TGTGCCAGCAGTTACTCGCCAGGGATGAACACTGAAGCTTTCTTT.

This rearrangement joins TRBV20-1 to TRBJ1-1; maybe TRBD1 (6 bases). Trimming removed 1 base from V and 1 base from J, with 10 bases in between. Per the germline V gene, CDR1 is DFQATT and CDR2 is SNEGSKA (reference sequence). There are 14 residues in the CDR3. The CDR3 reads CSARGPTGNTEAFF. Here the CDR3 DNA reads TGCAGTGCTAGAGGTCCGACAGGGAACACTGAAGCTTTCTTT.

V gene TRBV5-6 combines with J gene TRBJ2-7; possibly TRBD1 for D (6 bases). The CDR3 length is 14 residues. V dropped 3 bases and J dropped 3 bases, with 13 bases sitting between them. Germline V gives CDR1 SGHDT, CDR2 YYEEEE. In DNA form, the CDR3 reads TGTGCCAGCAGCTGGCGCCAGGGGTACTACGAGCAGTACTTC. Translation: CASSWRQGYYEQYF. Based on the CDR3 plus reference TRBV5-6 and TRBJ2-7, the full variable domain is DAGVTQSPTHLIKTRGQQVTLRCSPKSGHDTVSWYQQALGQGPQFIFQYYEEEERQRGNFPDRFSGHQFPNYSSELNVNALLLGDSALYLCASSWRQGYYEQYFGPGTRLTVT.

This clonotype was observed a few times. V and J are TRBV7-8 and TRBJ2-5; 9 nucleotides align to TRBD2. Germline lookup yields CDR1 SGHVS and CDR2 FQNEAQ. The V and J ends lost 5 bases and 7 bases, in that order; junction bases with no gene match: 14. The CDR3 extends over 16 amino acids. This CDR3 is CASSHRTSAPQRTQYF. The CDR3 nucleotides are TGTGCCAGCAGCCACAGGACTAGCGCACCTCAACGGACCCAGTACTTC.